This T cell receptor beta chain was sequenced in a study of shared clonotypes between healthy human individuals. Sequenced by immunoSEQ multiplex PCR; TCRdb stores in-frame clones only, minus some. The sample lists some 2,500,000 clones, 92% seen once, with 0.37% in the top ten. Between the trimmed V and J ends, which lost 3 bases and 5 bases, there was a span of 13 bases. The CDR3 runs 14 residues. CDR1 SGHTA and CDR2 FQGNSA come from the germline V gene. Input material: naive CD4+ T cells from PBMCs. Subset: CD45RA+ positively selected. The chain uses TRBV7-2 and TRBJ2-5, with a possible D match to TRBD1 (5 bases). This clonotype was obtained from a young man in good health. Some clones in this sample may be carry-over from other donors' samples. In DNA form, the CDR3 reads TGTGCCAGCAGCTTTCAGACAGCTTCGGAGACCCAGTACTTC. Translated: CASSFQTASETQYF. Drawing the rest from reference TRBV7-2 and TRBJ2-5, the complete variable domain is GAGVSQSPSNKVTEKGKDVELRCDPISGHTALYWYRQSLGQGLEFLIYFQGNSAPDKSGLPSDRFSAERTGGSVSTLTIQRTQQEDSAVYLCASSFQTASETQYFGPGTRLLVL.